What follows is one T cell receptor beta chain and its context. This clone was recorded many times. Its specific antigen is unknown. No per-base quality is available; no much larger clone lies one base away. No patient had received any treatment before thyroid surgery. Patient clinical samples collected from about 2011 to 2019 were retrospectively analysed using T-cell receptor beta sequencing. This entry comes from a study of metastatic and nonmetastatic thyroid tumors (dated by TCRdb to the early 2020s). Notes on the research overall: For patients with malignant and with benign thyroid disease, the researchers compared repertoires between peripheral blood samples and tumor or nodule tissue samples. Results and caveats for the whole study, not just this receptor: TCR beta diversity was reported as significantly higher in malignant tumors than in benign nodules, in both blood and tumor samples.

Sequences MNHNS (CDR1) and SASEGT (CDR2) are obtained from the germline V gene. From its cysteine to its phenylalanine, the CDR3 spans 16 amino acids. The read is trimmed to its CDR3 DNA, 48 bases read in frame from base 1. V ends up 7 bases short and J 2 bases short, with an unmatched junction base count of 12. The library came from PCR. Sequencing took place on an Illumina HiSeq 4000. The TCR beta-chain CDR3 region of each patient was profiled by high-throughput sequencing. Per the authors' processing: The researchers built a classifier to tell apart papillary thyroid cancer patients with distant metastasis, based on CDR3 differences among clinicopathological groups. The Shannon index was used to assess repertoire diversity, and the Morisita-Horn index was used to assess tumor-blood repertoire similarity. Using fastp trimming at Q25 and MiXCR clonotype assembly, TCRdb reanalyzed the public sequencing data and kept in-frame beta chains. Here the V and J calls rest on TCRdb's processing, not on the authors' analysis. Within this sample are 20,000 to 30,000 clones, with about an eighth of them counted one time only. The ten largest account for approximately 15% of the sample.

The chain is encoded by TRBV6-1 joined to TRBJ2-3, and 7 junctional nucleotides match TRBD2. What was sequenced was blood. The sequence derives from a female donor with papillary thyroid cancer or a benign thyroid nodule (not recorded which). Some clones in this sample may be carry-over from other donors' samples. The nucleotide sequence reads TGTGCCAGCACTTCGGGGCGTAGCGGGCCCACAGATACGCAGTATTTT. This encodes CASTSGRSGPTDTQYF.